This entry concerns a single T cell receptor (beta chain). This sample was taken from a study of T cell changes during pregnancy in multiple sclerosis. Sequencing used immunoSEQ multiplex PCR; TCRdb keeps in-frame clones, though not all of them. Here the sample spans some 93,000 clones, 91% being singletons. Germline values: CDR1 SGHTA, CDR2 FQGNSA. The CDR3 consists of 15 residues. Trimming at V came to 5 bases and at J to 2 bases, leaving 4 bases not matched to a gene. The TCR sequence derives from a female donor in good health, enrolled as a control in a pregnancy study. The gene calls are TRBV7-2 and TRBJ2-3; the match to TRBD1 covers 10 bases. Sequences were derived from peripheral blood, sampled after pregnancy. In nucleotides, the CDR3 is TGTGCCAGCAGCCAGACAGGGGGCACCACAGATACGCAGTATTTT. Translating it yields CASSQTGGTTDTQYF. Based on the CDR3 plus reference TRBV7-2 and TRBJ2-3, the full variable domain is GAGVSQSPSNKVTEKGKDVELRCDPISGHTALYWYRQSLGQGLEFLIYFQGNSAPDKSGLPSDRFSAERTGGSVSTLTIQRTQQEDSAVYLCASSQTGGTTDTQYFGPGTRLTVL.